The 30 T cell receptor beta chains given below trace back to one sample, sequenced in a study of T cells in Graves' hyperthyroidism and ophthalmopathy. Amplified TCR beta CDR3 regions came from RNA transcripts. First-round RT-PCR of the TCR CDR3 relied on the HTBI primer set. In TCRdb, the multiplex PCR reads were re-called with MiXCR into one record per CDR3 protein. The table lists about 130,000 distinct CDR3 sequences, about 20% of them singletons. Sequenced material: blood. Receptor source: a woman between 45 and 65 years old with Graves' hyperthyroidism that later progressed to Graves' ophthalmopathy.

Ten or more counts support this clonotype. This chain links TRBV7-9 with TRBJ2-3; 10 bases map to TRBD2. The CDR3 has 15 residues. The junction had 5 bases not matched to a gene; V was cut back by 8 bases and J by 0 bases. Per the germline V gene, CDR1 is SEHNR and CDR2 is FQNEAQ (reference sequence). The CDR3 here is CASLTSGASTDTQYF. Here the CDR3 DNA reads TGTGCCAGCCTAACTAGCGGGGCCAGCACAGATACGCAGTATTTT.

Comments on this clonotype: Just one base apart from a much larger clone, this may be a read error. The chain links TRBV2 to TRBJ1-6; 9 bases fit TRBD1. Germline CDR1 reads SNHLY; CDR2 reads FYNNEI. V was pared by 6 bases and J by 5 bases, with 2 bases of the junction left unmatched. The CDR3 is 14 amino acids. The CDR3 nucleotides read TGTGCCAGCAGCCGGACAGGGGATAATTCACCCCTCCACTTT. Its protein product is CASSRTGDNSPLHF.

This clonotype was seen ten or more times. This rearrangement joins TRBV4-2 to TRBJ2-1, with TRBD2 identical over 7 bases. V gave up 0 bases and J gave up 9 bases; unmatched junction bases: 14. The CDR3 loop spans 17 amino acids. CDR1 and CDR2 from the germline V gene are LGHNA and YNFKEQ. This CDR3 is CASSQDRVAGTRAEQFF. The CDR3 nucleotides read TGTGCCAGCAGCCAAGATCGGGTAGCGGGTACGAGGGCTGAGCAGTTCTTC.

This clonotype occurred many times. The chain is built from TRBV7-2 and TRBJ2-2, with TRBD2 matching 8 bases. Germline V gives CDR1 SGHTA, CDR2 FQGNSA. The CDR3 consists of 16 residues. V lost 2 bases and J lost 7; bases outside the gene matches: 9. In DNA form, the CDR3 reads TGTGCCAGCAGCTTAAGGACTAGCTCAGGTGGCGGGGAGCTGTTTTTT. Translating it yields CASSLRTSSGGGELFF. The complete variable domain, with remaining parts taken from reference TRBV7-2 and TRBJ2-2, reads GAGVSQSPSNKVTEKGKDVELRCDPISGHTALYWYRQSLGQGLEFLIYFQGNSAPDKSGLPSDRFSAERTGGSVSTLTIQRTQQEDSAVYLCASSLRTSSGGGELFFGEGSRLTVL.

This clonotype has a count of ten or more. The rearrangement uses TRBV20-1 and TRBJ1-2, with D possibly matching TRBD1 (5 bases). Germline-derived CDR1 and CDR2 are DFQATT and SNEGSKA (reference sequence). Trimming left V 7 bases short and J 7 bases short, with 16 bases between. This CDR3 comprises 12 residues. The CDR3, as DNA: TGCAGTGTTCCTTTGGGGCGAGGTGGCTACACCTTC. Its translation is CSVPLGRGGYTF.

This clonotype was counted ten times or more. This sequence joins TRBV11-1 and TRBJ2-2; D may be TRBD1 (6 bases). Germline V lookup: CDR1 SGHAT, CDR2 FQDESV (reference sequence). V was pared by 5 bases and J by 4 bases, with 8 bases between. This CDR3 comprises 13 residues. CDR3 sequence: CASSRDITGELFF. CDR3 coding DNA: TGTGCCAGCAGCCGGGACATCACCGGGGAGCTGTTTTTT.

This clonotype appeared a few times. The CDR3 DNA follows: TGCAGTGCTAGATTCGGGGATACGCAGTATTTT. Translated: CSARFGDTQYF. The chain links TRBV20-1 to TRBJ2-3; D call uncertain. CDR3 size: 11 residues. Trimming took off 2 bases at V and 6 bases at J, with 6 bases between the two ends. The germline V gene has CDR1 DFQATT and CDR2 SNEGSKA (reference sequence).

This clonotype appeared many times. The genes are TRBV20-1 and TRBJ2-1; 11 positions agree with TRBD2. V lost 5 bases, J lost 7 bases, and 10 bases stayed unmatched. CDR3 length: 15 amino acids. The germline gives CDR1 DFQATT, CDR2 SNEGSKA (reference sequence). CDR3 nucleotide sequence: TGCAGTGCTTTCGAATCTAGCGGGAGGATTAATGAGCAGTTCTTC. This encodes CSAFESSGRINEQFF.

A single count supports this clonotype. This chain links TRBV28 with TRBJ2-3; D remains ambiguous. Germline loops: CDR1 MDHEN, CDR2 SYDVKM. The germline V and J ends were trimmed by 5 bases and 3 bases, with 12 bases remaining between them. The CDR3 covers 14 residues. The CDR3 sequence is CASSPPRRTDTQYF. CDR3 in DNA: TGTGCCAGCAGTCCCCCCAGAAGGACAGATACGCAGTATTTT.

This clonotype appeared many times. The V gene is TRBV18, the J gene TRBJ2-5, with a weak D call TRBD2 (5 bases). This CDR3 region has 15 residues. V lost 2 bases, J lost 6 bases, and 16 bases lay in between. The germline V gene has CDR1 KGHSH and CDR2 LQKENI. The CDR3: CASSPTVGKIKTQYF. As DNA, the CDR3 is TGTGCCAGCTCACCAACCGTCGGGAAAATCAAGACCCAGTACTTC.

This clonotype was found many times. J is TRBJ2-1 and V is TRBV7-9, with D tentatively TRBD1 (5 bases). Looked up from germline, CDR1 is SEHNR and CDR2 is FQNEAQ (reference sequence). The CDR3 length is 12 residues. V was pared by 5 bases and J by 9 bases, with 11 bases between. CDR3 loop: CASSPGYGEQFF. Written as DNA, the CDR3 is TGTGCCAGCAGCCCAGGGTATGGTGAGCAGTTCTTC.

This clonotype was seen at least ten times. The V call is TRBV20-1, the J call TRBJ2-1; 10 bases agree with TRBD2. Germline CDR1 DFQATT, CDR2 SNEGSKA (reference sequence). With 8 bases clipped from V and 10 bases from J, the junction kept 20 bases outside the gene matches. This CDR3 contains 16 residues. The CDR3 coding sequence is TGCAGTACCGACACTAGCGGGGCGGGCCGGGGAGGCGAGCAGTTCTTC. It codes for CSTDTSGAGRGGEQFF.

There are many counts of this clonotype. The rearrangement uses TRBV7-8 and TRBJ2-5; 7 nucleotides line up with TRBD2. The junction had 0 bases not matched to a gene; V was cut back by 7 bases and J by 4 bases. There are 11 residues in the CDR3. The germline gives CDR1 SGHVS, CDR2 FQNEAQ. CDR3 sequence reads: CASIAGETQYF. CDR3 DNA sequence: TGTGCCAGCATAGCGGGAGAGACCCAGTACTTC. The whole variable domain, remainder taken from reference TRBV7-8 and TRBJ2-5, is GAGVSQSPRYKVAKRGQDVALRCDPISGHVSLFWYQQALGQGPEFLTYFQNEAQLDKSGLPSDRFFAERPEGSVSTLKIQRTQQEDSAVYLCASIAGETQYFGPGTRLLVL.

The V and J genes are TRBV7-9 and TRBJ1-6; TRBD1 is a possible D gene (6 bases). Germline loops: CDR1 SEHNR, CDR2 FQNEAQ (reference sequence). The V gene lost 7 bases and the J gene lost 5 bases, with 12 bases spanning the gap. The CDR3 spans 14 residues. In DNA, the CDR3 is TGTGCCAGCATCGGGGACACCAATAATTCACCCCTCCACTTT. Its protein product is CASIGDTNNSPLHF.

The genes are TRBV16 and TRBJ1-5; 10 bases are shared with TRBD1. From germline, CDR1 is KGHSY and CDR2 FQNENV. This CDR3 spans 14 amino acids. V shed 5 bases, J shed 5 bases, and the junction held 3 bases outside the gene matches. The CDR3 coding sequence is TGTGCCAGCAGCTTGGGACAGGGGTATCAGCCCCAGCATTTT. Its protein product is CASSLGQGYQPQHF.

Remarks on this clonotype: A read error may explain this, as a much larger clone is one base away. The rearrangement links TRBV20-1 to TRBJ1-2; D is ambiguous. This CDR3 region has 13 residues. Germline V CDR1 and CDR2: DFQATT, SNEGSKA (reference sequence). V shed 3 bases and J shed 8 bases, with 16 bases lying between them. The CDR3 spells CSARERDPSGYTF. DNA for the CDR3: TGCAGTGCTAGGGAACGTGATCCTTCCGGCTACACCTTC.

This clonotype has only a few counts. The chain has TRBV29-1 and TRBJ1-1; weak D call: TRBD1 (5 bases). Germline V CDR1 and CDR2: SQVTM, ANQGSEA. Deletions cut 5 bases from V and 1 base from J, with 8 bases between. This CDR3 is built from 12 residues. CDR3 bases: TGCAGCGTTCAGACAGCGAACACTGAAGCTTTCTTT. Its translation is CSVQTANTEAFF.

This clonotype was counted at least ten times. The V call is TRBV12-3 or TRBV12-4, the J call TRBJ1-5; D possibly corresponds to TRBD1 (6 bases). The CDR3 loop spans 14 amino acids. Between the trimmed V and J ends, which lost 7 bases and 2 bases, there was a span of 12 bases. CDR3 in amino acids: CASTTGMGNQPQHF. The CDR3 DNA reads TGTGCCAGCACCACAGGGATGGGCAATCAGCCCCAGCATTTT.

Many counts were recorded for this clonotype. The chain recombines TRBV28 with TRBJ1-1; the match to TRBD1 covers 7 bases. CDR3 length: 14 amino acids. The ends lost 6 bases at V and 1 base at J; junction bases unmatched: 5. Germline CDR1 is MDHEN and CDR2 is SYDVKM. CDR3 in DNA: TGTGCCAGCAGCCTCCAGGGGGGGAACACTGAAGCTTTCTTT. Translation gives CASSLQGGNTEAFF.

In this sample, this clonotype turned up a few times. The CDR3 nucleotides read TGTGCCAGCAGCGTCTCCACCGGGACAGGGGGCGGTTCCTTGGGTGCAGATACGCAGTATTTT. Amino acid sequence: CASSVSTGTGGGSLGADTQYF. This chain uses TRBV9 with TRBJ2-3; 12 bases are a match to TRBD1. The CDR3 spans 21 residues. Germline lookup yields CDR1 SGDLS and CDR2 YYNGEE. V shed 2 bases and J 4 bases; nucleotides not matched to a gene: 20.

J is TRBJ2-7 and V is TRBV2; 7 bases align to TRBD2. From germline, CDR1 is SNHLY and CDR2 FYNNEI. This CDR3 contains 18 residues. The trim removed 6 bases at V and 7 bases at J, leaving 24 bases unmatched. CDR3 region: CASRRTSALVRESREQYF. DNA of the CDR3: TGTGCCAGCAGAAGGACGTCGGCTCTGGTGCGGGAGTCGAGGGAGCAGTACTTC.

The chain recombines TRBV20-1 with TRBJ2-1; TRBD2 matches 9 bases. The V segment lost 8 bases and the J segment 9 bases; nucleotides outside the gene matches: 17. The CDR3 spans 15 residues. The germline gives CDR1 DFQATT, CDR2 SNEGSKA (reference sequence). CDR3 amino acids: CSQLVPGLAHGEQFF. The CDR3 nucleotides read TGCAGTCAATTAGTACCGGGACTAGCTCATGGTGAGCAGTTCTTC.

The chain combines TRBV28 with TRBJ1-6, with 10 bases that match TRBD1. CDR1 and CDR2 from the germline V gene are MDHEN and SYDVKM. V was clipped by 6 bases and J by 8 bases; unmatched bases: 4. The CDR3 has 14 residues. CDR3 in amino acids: CASRATGGDSPLHF. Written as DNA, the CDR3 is TGTGCCAGCAGAGCGACAGGGGGCGATTCACCCCTCCACTTT.

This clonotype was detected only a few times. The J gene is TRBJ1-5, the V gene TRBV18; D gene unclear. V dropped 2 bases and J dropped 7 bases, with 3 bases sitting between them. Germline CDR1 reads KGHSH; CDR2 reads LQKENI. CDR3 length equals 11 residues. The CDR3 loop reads CASSPTQPQHF. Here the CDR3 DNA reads TGTGCCAGCTCACCAACCCAGCCCCAGCATTTT.

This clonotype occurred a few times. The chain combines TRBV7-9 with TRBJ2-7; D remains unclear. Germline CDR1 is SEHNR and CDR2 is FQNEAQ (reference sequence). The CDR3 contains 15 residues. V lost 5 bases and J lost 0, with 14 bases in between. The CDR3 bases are TGTGCCAGCAGCCGAGAAACCTCCCTCTCCTACGAGCAGTACTTC. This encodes CASSRETSLSYEQYF.

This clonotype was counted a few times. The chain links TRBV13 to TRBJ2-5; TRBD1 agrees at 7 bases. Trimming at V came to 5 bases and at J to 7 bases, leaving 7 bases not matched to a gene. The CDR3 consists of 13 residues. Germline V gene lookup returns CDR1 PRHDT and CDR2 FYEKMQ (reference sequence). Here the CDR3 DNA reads TGTGCCAGCAGCCCCCACAGGGGCGGGACCCAGTACTTC. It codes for CASSPHRGGTQYF.

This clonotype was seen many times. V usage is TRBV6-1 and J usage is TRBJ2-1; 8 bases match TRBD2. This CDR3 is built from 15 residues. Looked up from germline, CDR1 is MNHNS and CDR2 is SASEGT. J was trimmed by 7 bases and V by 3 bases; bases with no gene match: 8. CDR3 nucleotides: TGTGCCAGCAGTGACCCCGGGACTAGGGGGAATGAGCAGTTCTTC. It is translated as CASSDPGTRGNEQFF.

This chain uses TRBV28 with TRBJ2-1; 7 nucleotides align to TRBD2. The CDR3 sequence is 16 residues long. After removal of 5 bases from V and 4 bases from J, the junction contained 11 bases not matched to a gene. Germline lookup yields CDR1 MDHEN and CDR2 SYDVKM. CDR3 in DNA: TGTGCCAGCAGTCAAAGTCTAGCGGACCTTTACAATGAGCAGTTCTTC. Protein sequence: CASSQSLADLYNEQFF.

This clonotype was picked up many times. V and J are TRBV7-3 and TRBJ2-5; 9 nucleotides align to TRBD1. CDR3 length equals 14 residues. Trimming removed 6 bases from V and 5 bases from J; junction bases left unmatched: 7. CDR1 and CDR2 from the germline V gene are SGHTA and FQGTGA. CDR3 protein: CASSPQGAGETQYF. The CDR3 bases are TGTGCCAGCAGTCCACAGGGGGCAGGGGAGACCCAGTACTTC.

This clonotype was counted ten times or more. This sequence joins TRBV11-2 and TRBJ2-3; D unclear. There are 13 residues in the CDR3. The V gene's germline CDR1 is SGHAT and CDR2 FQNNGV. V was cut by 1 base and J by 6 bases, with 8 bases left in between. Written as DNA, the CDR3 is TGTGCCAGCAGCTTAGTATACGTGGATACGCAGTATTTT. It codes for CASSLVYVDTQYF.